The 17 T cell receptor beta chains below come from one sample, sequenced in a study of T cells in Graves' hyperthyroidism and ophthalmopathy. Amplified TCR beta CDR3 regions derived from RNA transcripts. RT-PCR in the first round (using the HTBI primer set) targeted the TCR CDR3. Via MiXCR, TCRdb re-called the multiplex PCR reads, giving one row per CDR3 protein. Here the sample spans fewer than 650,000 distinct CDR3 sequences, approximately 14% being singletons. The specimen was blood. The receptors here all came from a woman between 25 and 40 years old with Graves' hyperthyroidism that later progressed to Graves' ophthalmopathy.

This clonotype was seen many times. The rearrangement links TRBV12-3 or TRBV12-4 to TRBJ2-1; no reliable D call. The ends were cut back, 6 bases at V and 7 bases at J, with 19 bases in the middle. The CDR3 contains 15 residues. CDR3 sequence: CASRSRNSLGNEQFF. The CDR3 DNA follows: TGTGCCAGCAGGTCTCGGAATTCCTTAGGGAATGAGCAGTTCTTC.

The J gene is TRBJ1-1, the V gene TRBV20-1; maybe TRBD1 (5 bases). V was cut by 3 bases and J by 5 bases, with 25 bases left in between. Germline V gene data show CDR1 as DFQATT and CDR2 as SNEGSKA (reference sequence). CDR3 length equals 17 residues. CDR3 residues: CSASPSAGRALGTEAFF. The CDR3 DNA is TGCAGTGCTAGCCCCAGTGCAGGGCGCGCCTTGGGAACTGAAGCTTTCTTT.

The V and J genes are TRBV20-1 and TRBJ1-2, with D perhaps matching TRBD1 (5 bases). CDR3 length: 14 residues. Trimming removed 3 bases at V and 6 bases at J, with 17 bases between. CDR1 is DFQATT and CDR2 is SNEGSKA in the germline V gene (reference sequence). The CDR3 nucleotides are TGCAGTGCTAGCTCCTCCCGGGGGATAGATGGCTACACCTTC. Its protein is CSASSSRGIDGYTF.

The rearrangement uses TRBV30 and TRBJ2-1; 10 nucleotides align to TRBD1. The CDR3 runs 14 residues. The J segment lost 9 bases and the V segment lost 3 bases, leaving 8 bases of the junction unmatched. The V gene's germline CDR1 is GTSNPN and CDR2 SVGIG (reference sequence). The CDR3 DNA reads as TGTGCCTGGAGCCCCGGACAGGGGGTGAGTGAGCAGTTCTTC. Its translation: CAWSPGQGVSEQFF.

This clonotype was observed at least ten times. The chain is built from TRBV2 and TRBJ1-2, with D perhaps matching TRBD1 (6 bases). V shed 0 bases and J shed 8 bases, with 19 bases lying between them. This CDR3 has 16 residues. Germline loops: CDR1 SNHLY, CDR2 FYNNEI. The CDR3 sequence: CASSEAGGKLKGGYTF. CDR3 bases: TGTGCCAGCAGTGAAGCAGGGGGGAAACTAAAGGGGGGCTACACCTTC.

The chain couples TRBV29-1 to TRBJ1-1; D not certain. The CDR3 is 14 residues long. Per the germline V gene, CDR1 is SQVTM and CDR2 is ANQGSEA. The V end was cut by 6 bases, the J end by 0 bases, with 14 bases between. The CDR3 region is CSVPGPLVNTEAFF. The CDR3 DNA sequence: TGCAGCGTACCCGGGCCTTTGGTGAACACTGAAGCTTTCTTT.

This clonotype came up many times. Here the CDR3 DNA reads TGCAGTGCTAGGCCTAGCGGAGCTACTTACAATGAGCAGTTCTTC. Protein product: CSARPSGATYNEQFF. V usage is TRBV20-1 and J usage is TRBJ2-1; 7 bases match TRBD2. The CDR3 has 15 residues. J was trimmed by 4 bases and V by 3 bases; bases with no gene match: 9. The germline V gene encodes CDR1 DFQATT and CDR2 SNEGSKA (reference sequence).

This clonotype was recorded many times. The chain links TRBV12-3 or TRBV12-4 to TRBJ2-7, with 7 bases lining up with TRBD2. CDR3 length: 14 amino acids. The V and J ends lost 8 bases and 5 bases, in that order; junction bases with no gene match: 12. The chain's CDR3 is CASSGGGSLHEQYF. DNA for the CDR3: TGTGCCAGCTCTGGTGGCGGGAGTCTCCACGAGCAGTACTTC.

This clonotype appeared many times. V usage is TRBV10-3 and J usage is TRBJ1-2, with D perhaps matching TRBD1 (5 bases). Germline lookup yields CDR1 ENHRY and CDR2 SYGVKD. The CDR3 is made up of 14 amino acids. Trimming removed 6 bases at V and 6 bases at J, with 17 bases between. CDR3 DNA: TGTGCCATCAGGGCGGGACTATCCTTTGATGGCTACACCTTC. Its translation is CAIRAGLSFDGYTF.

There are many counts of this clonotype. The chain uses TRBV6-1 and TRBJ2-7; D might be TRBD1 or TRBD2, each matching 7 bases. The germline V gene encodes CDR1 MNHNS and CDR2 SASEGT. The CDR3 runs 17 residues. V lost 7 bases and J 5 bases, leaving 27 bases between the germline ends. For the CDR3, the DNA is TGTGCCAGCATGGGGGGAGGGCCGGCGACAGGGTTCCACGAGCAGTACTTC. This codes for CASMGGGPATGFHEQYF.

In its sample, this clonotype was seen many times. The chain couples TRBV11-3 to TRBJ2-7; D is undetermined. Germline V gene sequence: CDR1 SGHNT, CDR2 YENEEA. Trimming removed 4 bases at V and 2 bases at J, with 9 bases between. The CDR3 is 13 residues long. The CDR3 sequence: CASSSRDTYEQYF. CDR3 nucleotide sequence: TGTGCCAGCAGCTCTAGAGACACCTACGAGCAGTACTTC.

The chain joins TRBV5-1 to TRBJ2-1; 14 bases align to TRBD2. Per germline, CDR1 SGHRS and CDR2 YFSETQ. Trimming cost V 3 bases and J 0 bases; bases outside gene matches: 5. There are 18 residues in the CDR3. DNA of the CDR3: TGCGCCAGCAGCTGGGGACTAGCGGGAGTGAACTCCTACAATGAGCAGTTCTTC. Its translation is CASSWGLAGVNSYNEQFF.

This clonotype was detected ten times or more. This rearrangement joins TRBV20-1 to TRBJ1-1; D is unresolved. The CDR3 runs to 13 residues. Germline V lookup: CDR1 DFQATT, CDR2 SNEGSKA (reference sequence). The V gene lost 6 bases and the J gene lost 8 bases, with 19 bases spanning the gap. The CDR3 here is CSASVGYIWEAFF. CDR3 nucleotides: TGCAGTGCCTCCGTGGGATACATTTGGGAAGCTTTCTTT.

The CDR3 nucleotides read TGTGCCAGCAGTTTATCGGCAGGGGCAATAGTCGAGCAGTACTTC. Encoded protein: CASSLSAGAIVEQYF. The chain couples TRBV27 to TRBJ2-7, with D possibly TRBD1 on 6 matching bases. Trimming removed 0 bases at V and 6 bases at J, with 15 bases between. Per the germline V gene, CDR1 is MNHEY and CDR2 is SMNVEV (reference sequence). The CDR3 has 15 residues.

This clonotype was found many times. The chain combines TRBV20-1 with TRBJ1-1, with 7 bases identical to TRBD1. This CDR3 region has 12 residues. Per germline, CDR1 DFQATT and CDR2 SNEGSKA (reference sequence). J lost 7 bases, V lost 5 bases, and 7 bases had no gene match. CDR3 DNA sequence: TGCAGTGCTGACAGACAGGGCAGTGAAGCTTTCTTT. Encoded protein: CSADRQGSEAFF.

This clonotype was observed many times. CDR3 sequence: CASSSDTGAFF. The CDR3 nucleotides are TGTGCCAGCAGCTCCGATACCGGAGCTTTCTTT. This chain uses TRBV14 with TRBJ1-1, with unresolved D. Trimming took 5 bases from V and 10 from J, leaving 11 bases between them. The CDR3 spans 11 residues. CDR1 and CDR2 from the germline V gene are SGHDN and FVKESK.

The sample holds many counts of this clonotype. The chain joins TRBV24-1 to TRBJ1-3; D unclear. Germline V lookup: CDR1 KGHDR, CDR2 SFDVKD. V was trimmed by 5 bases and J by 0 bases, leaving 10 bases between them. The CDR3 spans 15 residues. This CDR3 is CATSGVGPSGNTIYF. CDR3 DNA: TGTGCCACCAGTGGGGTTGGGCCCTCTGGAAACACCATATATTTT.